The rows below give T cell receptor beta chains drawn from one sample of a study of shared clonotypes between healthy human individuals. Method: immunoSEQ multiplex PCR; TCRdb's copy keeps in-frame clones and lacks some. The table records approximately 1,500,000 clones, approximately 97% of them present only once. What was sequenced was naive CD4+ T cells sorted from blood. All receptors come from a man aged 25-40 years in good health. Both conserved end residues are part of each CDR3. The order of the fields is clone size, D gene, J gene, V gene, CDR3 DNA, CDR3 protein. A D gene is named only where the DNA matches it firmly. Size is omitted from some rows. Given values are once, few, many or a class for expanded clones.

abundance: -
d_gene: TRBD2
j_gene: TRBJ2-3
v_gene: TRBV15
CDR3nt: TGTGCCACCAGCAGAGGCGACGGAGCGGGGACGGGGGATACGCAGTATTTT
CDR3aa: CATSRGDGAGTGDTQYF

abundance: -
d_gene: -
j_gene: TRBJ2-3
v_gene: TRBV28
CDR3nt: TGTGCCAGCAGTCCTCGGATCCGAACTAGCACAGATACGCAGTATTTT
CDR3aa: CASSPRIRTSTDTQYF

abundance: -
d_gene: TRBD1
j_gene: TRBJ1-5
v_gene: TRBV5-1
CDR3nt: TGCGCCAGCAGCTTGGGGCAGGGGGACCAGCCCCAGCATTTT
CDR3aa: CASSLGQGDQPQHF

abundance: -
d_gene: -
j_gene: TRBJ2-7
v_gene: TRBV7-2
CDR3nt: TGTGCCAGCAGCTTAAGTTCTCTCCACGAGCAGTACTTC
CDR3aa: CASSLSSLHEQYF

abundance: -
d_gene: -
j_gene: TRBJ1-1
v_gene: TRBV2
CDR3nt: TGTGCCAGCAGTGACGGGGGATCTATGAACACTGAAGCTTTCTTT
CDR3aa: CASSDGGSMNTEAFF

abundance: -
d_gene: TRBD2
j_gene: TRBJ2-1
v_gene: TRBV10-3
CDR3nt: TGTGCCATCAGTGACCTCTTGACTAGCGGGAGCCTGAGCTCCTACAATGAGCAGTTCTTC
CDR3aa: CAISDLLTSGSLSSYNEQFF

abundance: -
d_gene: TRBD2
j_gene: TRBJ2-1
v_gene: TRBV19
CDR3nt: TGTGCCAGTAGTATTGTGGGAGGGCCGGAGCTTGAGCAGTTCTTC
CDR3aa: CASSIVGGPELEQFF

abundance: -
d_gene: TRBD1
j_gene: TRBJ2-7
v_gene: TRBV29-1
CDR3nt: TGCAGCATTGTTGGACGAGGGGGCGGGTACGAGCAGTACTTC
CDR3aa: CSIVGRGGGYEQYF

abundance: -
d_gene: TRBD2
j_gene: TRBJ2-7
v_gene: TRBV9
CDR3nt: TGTGCCAGCAGCGTGGGGACTAGCGAGACCTACGAGCAGTACTTC
CDR3aa: CASSVGTSETYEQYF

abundance: once
d_gene: -
j_gene: TRBJ1-2
v_gene: TRBV13
CDR3nt: TGTGCCAGCAGCTTAGGGGGGGACCCTTCCTATGGCTACACCTTC
CDR3aa: CASSLGGDPSYGYTF

abundance: -
d_gene: -
j_gene: TRBJ2-7
v_gene: TRBV7-3
CDR3nt: TGTGCCAGCAGCTCCCAGGGAGTCAACGAGCAGTACTTC
CDR3aa: CASSSQGVNEQYF

abundance: -
d_gene: -
j_gene: TRBJ2-7
v_gene: TRBV9
CDR3nt: TGTGCCAGCAGCGTAGCGCCCCAGGGGGGCGAGCAGTACTTC
CDR3aa: CASSVAPQGGEQYF

abundance: -
d_gene: TRBD2
j_gene: TRBJ2-1
v_gene: TRBV5-4
CDR3nt: TGTGCCAGCAGCTTGGATCGGACGGGAGGGCTGGGTGAGCAGTTCTTC
CDR3aa: CASSLDRTGGLGEQFF

abundance: -
d_gene: -
j_gene: TRBJ1-1
v_gene: TRBV6-1
CDR3nt: TGTGCCAGCAGTGTAAGCCCCATCTTTCTGACTTTCTTT
CDR3aa: CASSVSPIFLTFF

abundance: once
d_gene: TRBD1
j_gene: TRBJ2-1
v_gene: TRBV28
CDR3nt: TGTGCCAGCAGTTTAATCGGACAGGACAATGAGCAGTTCTTC
CDR3aa: CASSLIGQDNEQFF

abundance: -
d_gene: TRBD2
j_gene: TRBJ2-1
v_gene: TRBV28
CDR3nt: TGTGCCAGTCCACCAAGCGGGAGGAATTACAATGAGCAGTTCTTC
CDR3aa: CASPPSGRNYNEQFF

abundance: -
d_gene: TRBD1
j_gene: TRBJ2-2
v_gene: TRBV28
CDR3nt: TGTGCCAGCAGTCGAATCACAGGGGGCAGGCCCGGGGAGCTGTTTTTT
CDR3aa: CASSRITGGRPGELFF

abundance: -
d_gene: -
j_gene: TRBJ2-1
v_gene: TRBV11-2
CDR3nt: TGTGCCAGCAGCGGGGGCCCTGAGCAGTTCTTC
CDR3aa: CASSGGPEQFF

abundance: -
d_gene: -
j_gene: TRBJ2-1
v_gene: TRBV9
CDR3nt: TGTGCCAGCAGCGTAGGCTTGCGAGCGAATGACAATGAGCAGTTCTTC
CDR3aa: CASSVGLRANDNEQFF

abundance: -
d_gene: TRBD1
j_gene: TRBJ2-3
v_gene: TRBV29-1
CDR3nt: TGCAGCGTTAGGCGGACAGGCGAAAGCACAGATACGCAGTATTTT
CDR3aa: CSVRRTGESTDTQYF

abundance: -
d_gene: TRBD2
j_gene: TRBJ2-1
v_gene: TRBV4-1
CDR3nt: TGCGCCAGCAGCCAAGTTCAACGCGGGAGGGCTCGGGGTGAGCAGTTCTTC
CDR3aa: CASSQVQRGRARGEQFF

abundance: -
d_gene: -
j_gene: TRBJ1-5
v_gene: TRBV27
CDR3nt: TGTGCCAGCAGTTCCCCCAATCAGCCCCAGCATTTT
CDR3aa: CASSSPNQPQHF